This passage covers 13 T cell receptor beta chains from one sample sequenced in a study of vaccination effects on CD4 cells after COVID-19. These receptors have no identified antigens. Here immunoSEQ multiplex PCR was the method, and the copy in TCRdb shows in-frame clones only, minus some. The sample gives tens of thousands of clones, roughly two thirds of which show up once; about 5% is in the top ten. After expansion with viral peptide pools in the ViraFEST assay, antigen-specific CD4+ T cells were sequenced. Having been cultured for roughly 9 days, the cells underwent CD4+ T cell isolation. This person's SARS-CoV-2 infection, confirmed by PCR, occurred between March and December 2020. Sample: CD4+ T cells from PBMCs cultured with HIV peptides, taken before COVID-19 vaccination. Subset indicated: HIV-1 Nef peptide pool negative control/reference culture. The receptors here all came from a human donor who had a prior SARS-CoV-2 infection.

Only a few counts were recorded for this clone. V usage is TRBV12-3 or TRBV12-4 and J usage is TRBJ2-7; D gene uncertain. Between the trimmed V and J ends, which lost 2 bases and 3 bases, there was a span of 8 bases. CDR3 size: 13 residues. The CDR3 region is CASSLSPLYEQYF. CDR3 in DNA: TGTGCCAGCAGTTTATCCCCCCTCTACGAGCAGTACTTC.

The table lists this clone with a count of one. The chain has TRBV15 and TRBJ2-5, with D possibly matching TRBD2 (5 bases). V lost 0 bases to trimming and J lost 6 bases, with 14 bases between them. This CDR3 is built from 15 residues. CDR1 and CDR2 from the germline V gene are LNHNV and YYDKDF (reference sequence). The CDR3 sequence is CATSRDLRTPQTQYF. CDR3 nucleotide sequence: TGTGCCACCAGCAGAGACCTTCGGACTCCCCAGACCCAGTACTTC.

This sequence joins TRBV7-2 and TRBJ2-1, with TRBD1 matching over 7 bases. Germline CDR1 reads SGHTA; CDR2 reads FQGNSA. V was clipped by 5 bases and J by 3 bases; unmatched bases: 10. CDR3 length: 16 amino acids. CDR3 bases: TGTGCCAGCAGCCCGAATCCAGACAGGGTCTACAATGAGCAGTTCTTC. Translating it yields CASSPNPDRVYNEQFF. Full variable domain (rest looked up from reference TRBV7-2 and TRBJ2-1): GAGVSQSPSNKVTEKGKDVELRCDPISGHTALYWYRQSLGQGLEFLIYFQGNSAPDKSGLPSDRFSAERTGGSVSTLTIQRTQQEDSAVYLCASSPNPDRVYNEQFFGPGTRLTVL.

The V call is TRBV21-1, the J call TRBJ2-4; the D call of TRBD1 is as the table states it, not checked on the DNA. TRBV21-1 is noted as a pseudogene. The CDR3 covers 18 residues. The CDR3 DNA reads as TGTGCCAGCAGCAAGATCAAATCTTCCTCCCAGGGGCATTACATTCAGTACTTC. Translating it yields CASSKIKSSSQGHYIQYF.

The CDR3 spells CASSLVGETQYF. CDR3 bases: TGTGCCAGCAGCTTGGTTGGGGAGACCCAGTACTTC. The V call is TRBV5-6, the J call TRBJ2-5; D is uncertain. Trimming removed 0 bases at V and 5 bases at J, with 5 bases between. Germline V gene lookup returns CDR1 SGHDT and CDR2 YYEEEE. The CDR3 is made up of 12 amino acids.

This clone was observed a handful of times. This rearrangement joins TRBV7-3 to TRBJ1-6; a weak D match, TRBD1 (5 bases). The V end was cut by 5 bases, the J end by 8 bases, with 13 bases between. Germline V gives CDR1 SGHTA, CDR2 FQGTGA. This CDR3 has 14 amino acids. CDR3 protein: CASSPGGVDSPLHF. CDR3 in DNA: TGTGCCAGCAGCCCCGGGGGGGTGGATTCACCCCTCCACTTT.

This clone has only one observation. The chain combines TRBV18 with TRBJ1-4, with 7 bases identical to TRBD1. The germline V gene has CDR1 KGHSH and CDR2 LQKENI. V was pared by 3 bases and J by 5 bases, with 3 bases of the junction left unmatched. This CDR3 region has 14 residues. CDR3 region: CASSPGQINEKLFF. Here the CDR3 DNA reads TGTGCCAGCTCACCGGGACAGATAAATGAAAAACTGTTTTTT.

The V and J genes are TRBV7-3 and TRBJ2-3; TRBD1 aligns across 9 bases. The junction had 1 base not matched to a gene; V was cut back by 4 bases and J by 5 bases. CDR1 SGHTA and CDR2 FQGTGA come from the germline V gene. The CDR3 spans 13 residues. CDR3: CASSWDREDTQYF. The CDR3 bases are TGTGCCAGCAGCTGGGACAGGGAAGATACGCAGTATTTT.

The J gene is TRBJ2-1, the V gene TRBV11-3, with D possibly called TRBD1 or TRBD2 (5 bases each). Trimming cost V 2 bases and J 4 bases, with 9 bases left between them. The length of the CDR3 is 14 residues. Germline values: CDR1 SGHNT, CDR2 YENEEA. CDR3 region: CASSLMGPYNEQFF. The CDR3 coding sequence is TGTGCCAGCAGCTTAATGGGACCGTACAATGAGCAGTTCTTC.

The chain employs TRBV11-2 and TRBJ2-2; no reliable D call. V was shortened by 5 bases and J by 5 bases, with 12 bases between the two germline ends. In germline, CDR1 is SGHAT, CDR2 FQNNGV. This CDR3 has 14 residues. CDR3 sequence (DNA): TGTGCCAGCAGCCCCCAATCCTTTACCGGGGAGCTGTTTTTT. Its protein is CASSPQSFTGELFF.

This clone was seen a handful of times. V is TRBV11-2 and J is TRBJ1-2, with TRBD1 as a possible D gene (5 bases). Germline-derived CDR1 and CDR2 are SGHAT and FQNNGV. V lost 0 bases to trimming and J lost 7 bases, with 15 bases between them. The length of the CDR3 is 15 residues. The CDR3 region has the DNA TGTGCCAGCAGCTTAGAACCCGCGGGGGATTTTGGCTACACCTTC. Translated: CASSLEPAGDFGYTF.

Worth noting for this clone: A read error may produce the germline difference seen at one junction end. V usage is TRBV2 and J usage is TRBJ2-7; TRBD1 matches at 7 bases. CDR3 length: 13 amino acids. CDR1 and CDR2 from the germline V gene are SNHLY and FYNNEI. The CDR3 region is CASSGQGVDRAHF. As DNA, the CDR3 is TGTGCCAGCAGTGGGCAGGGAGTAGACAGGGCCCACTTC.

This chain joins TRBV6-6 and TRBJ2-5; D perhaps matches TRBD2 (6 bases). Trimming left V 2 bases short and J 0 bases short, with 13 bases between. The CDR3 spans 16 residues. CDR1 is MNHNY and CDR2 is SVGAGI in the germline V gene (reference sequence). The CDR3 loop is CASSYGLGGYQETQYF. The CDR3, as DNA: TGTGCCAGCAGTTACGGCCTCGGAGGGTACCAAGAGACCCAGTACTTC.